These 10 T cell receptor beta chains originate from one sample sequenced in a study of beta chain features in type 1 diabetes. Sequenced material consisted of expressed TCRB transcripts (all of the isolated RNA was reverse transcribed). Assay used: immunoSEQ multiplex PCR; TCRdb lists only in-frame clones, some missing. This table has hundreds of thousands of clones, 11% to 15% appearing once. The sequenced sample was naive CD4+ T cells from blood. The receptors come from a man aged 30-40 years in good health.

CDR3 in amino acids: CASSLVGRVNQPQHF. The CDR3 nucleotides are TGTGCCAGCAGCTTAGTGGGTAGGGTCAATCAGCCCCAGCATTTT. V is TRBV7-2 and J is TRBJ1-5; no firm D call. This CDR3 is 15 amino acids long. From germline, CDR1 is SGHTA and CDR2 FQGNSA. With 1 base removed from V and 3 bases from J, the gap between germline ends came to 10 bases.

This clone showed up just a few times. The gene calls are TRBV4-3 and TRBJ2-6, with 7 bases lining up with TRBD1. This CDR3 has 16 residues. Germline CDR1 reads LGHNA; CDR2 reads YSLEER. J lost 4 bases, V lost 1 base, and 4 bases had no gene match. In DNA, the CDR3 is TGCGCCAGCAGCCAAGGACAGGGTACGGGGGCCAACGTCCTGACTTTC. Translated, it gives CASSQGQGTGANVLTF.

This clone showed up just a few times. The chain couples TRBV4-3 to TRBJ2-3; a possible D gene is TRBD2 (6 bases). The CDR3 sequence is 19 residues long. Germline lookup yields CDR1 LGHNA and CDR2 YSLEER. Trimming removed 0 bases at V and 2 bases at J, with 21 bases between. The CDR3 sequence is CASSQDQGGMGSNTDTQYF. The CDR3 region has the DNA TGCGCCAGCAGCCAAGATCAAGGAGGGATGGGTTCCAACACAGATACGCAGTATTTT.

The rearrangement links TRBV13 to TRBJ2-2, with 8 bases fitting TRBD1. V lost 4 bases, J lost 1 base, and 2 bases stayed unmatched. The CDR3 runs to 15 residues. Germline V gives CDR1 PRHDT, CDR2 FYEKMQ (reference sequence). The CDR3 region has the DNA TGTGCCAGCAGCTCCGGGACAGGGAACACCGGGGAGCTGTTTTTT. This encodes CASSSGTGNTGELFF. Together with reference TRBV13 and TRBJ2-2, the CDR3 gives the full variable domain: AAGVIQSPRHLIKEKRETATLKCYPIPRHDTVYWYQQGPGQDPQFLISFYEKMQSDKGSIPDRFSAQQFSDYHSELNMSSLELGDSALYFCASSSGTGNTGELFFGEGSRLTVL.

The rearrangement joins TRBV9 to TRBJ2-3; 7 bases match TRBD1. The germline V gene encodes CDR1 SGDLS and CDR2 YYNGEE. V lost 3 bases to trimming and J lost 0 bases; unmatched junction nucleotides: 4. The CDR3 totals 15 residues. The CDR3 region is CASSDWDRSTDTQYF. The CDR3 DNA reads as TGTGCCAGCAGCGATTGGGACAGAAGCACAGATACGCAGTATTTT.

This clone was observed a few times. The sample holds other DNA sequences that translate to the same CDR3. This sequence joins TRBV9 and TRBJ2-7, with TRBD1 matching 10 bases. CDR3 length: 14 amino acids. In germline, CDR1 is SGDLS, CDR2 YYNGEE. The V segment lost 2 bases and the J segment 4 bases; nucleotides outside the gene matches: 3. For the CDR3, the DNA is TGTGCCAGCAGCGTTGGGACAGGGGCGTACGAGCAGTACTTC. This sequence encodes CASSVGTGAYEQYF.

The genes are TRBV11-2 and TRBJ2-5; 10 bases line up with TRBD2. The CDR3 spans 15 residues. V was clipped by 5 bases and J by 5 bases; unmatched bases: 8. The germline V gene has CDR1 SGHAT and CDR2 FQNNGV. CDR3: CASSPDGLAAETQYF. The CDR3 DNA follows: TGTGCCAGCAGCCCGGACGGACTAGCGGCGGAGACCCAGTACTTC.

V gene TRBV30 combines with J gene TRBJ2-5; no firm D call. The CDR3 extends over 10 amino acids. Germline CDR1 GTSNPN, CDR2 SVGIG (reference sequence). The V end was cut by 2 bases, the J end by 5 bases, with 3 bases between. Here the CDR3 reads CAWSTETQYF. The CDR3 nucleotides are TGTGCCTGGAGTACGGAGACCCAGTACTTC.

This clone was counted a few times. The chain uses TRBV9 and TRBJ2-1; TRBD2 might be the D (5 bases). The germline gives CDR1 SGDLS, CDR2 YYNGEE. Trimming shortened V by 0 bases and J by 12 bases, and 10 bases separated the two germline ends. The CDR3 is made up of 12 amino acids. CDR3 coding DNA: TGTGCCAGCAGCGTAGACAGTGGAGGGCAGTTCTTC. Amino acids: CASSVDSGGQFF.

The table lists this clone with a few counts. This chain connects TRBV5-6 to TRBJ2-5; D is undetermined. The germline V gene has CDR1 SGHDT and CDR2 YYEEEE. The CDR3 totals 14 residues. V shed 0 bases and J shed 1 base, with 7 bases lying between them. The CDR3 protein is CASSLDPIQETQYF. The CDR3 region has the DNA TGTGCCAGCAGCTTGGATCCAATCCAAGAGACCCAGTACTTC.